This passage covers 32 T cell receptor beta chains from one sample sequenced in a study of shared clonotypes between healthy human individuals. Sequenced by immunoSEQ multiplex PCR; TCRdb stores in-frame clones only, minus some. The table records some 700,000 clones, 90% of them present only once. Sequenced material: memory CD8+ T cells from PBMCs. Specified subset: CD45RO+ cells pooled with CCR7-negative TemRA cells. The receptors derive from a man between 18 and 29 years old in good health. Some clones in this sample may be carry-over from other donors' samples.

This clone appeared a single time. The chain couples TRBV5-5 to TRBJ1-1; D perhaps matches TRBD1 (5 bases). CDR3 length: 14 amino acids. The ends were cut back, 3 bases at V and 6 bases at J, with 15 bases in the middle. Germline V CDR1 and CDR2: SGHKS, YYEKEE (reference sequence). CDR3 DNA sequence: TGTGCCAGCAGCTGGACAACTCGGGCTTCTGAAGCTTTCTTT. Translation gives CASSWTTRASEAFF.

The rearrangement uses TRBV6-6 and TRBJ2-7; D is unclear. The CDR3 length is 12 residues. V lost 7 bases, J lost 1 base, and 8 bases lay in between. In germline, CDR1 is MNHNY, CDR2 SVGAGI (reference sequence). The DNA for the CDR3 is TGTGCCAGCATTAGTTCATCCTACGAGCAGTACTTC. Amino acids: CASISSSYEQYF.

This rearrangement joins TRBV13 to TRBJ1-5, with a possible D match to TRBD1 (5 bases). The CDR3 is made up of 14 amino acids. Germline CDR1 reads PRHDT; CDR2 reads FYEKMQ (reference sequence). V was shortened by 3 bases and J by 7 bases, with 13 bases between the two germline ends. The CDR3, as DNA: TGTGCCAGCAGCTTCGGGGGTAGGGGCCAGCCCCAGCATTTT. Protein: CASSFGGRGQPQHF.

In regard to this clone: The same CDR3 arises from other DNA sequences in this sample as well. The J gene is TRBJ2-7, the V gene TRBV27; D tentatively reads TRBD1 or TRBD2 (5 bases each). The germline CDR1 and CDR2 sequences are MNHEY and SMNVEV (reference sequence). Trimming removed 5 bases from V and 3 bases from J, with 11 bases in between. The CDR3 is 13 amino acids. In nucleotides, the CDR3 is TGTGCCAGCAGTCCGGGGACGTTCTACGAGCAGTACTTC. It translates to CASSPGTFYEQYF.

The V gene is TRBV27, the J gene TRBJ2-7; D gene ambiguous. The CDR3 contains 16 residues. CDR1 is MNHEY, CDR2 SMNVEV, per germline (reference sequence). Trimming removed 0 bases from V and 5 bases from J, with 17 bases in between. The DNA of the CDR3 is TGTGCCAGCAGTTTATCGATATATGGAATGAAACACGAGCAGTACTTC. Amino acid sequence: CASSLSIYGMKHEQYF.

In DNA form, the CDR3 reads TGTGCCAGCAGTGATGGGCCCTGGGGGAGTCAGCCCCAGCATTTT. Protein: CASSDGPWGSQPQHF. This sequence joins TRBV6-1 and TRBJ1-5, with D possibly matching TRBD1 (5 bases). The CDR3 totals 15 residues. V lost 3 bases to trimming and J lost 6 bases, with 15 bases between them. The germline gives CDR1 MNHNS, CDR2 SASEGT.

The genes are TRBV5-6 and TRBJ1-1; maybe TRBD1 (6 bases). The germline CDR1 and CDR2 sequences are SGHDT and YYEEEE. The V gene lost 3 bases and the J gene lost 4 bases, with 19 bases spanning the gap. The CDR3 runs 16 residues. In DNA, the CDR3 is TGTGCCAGCAGCTATCGACCCACGGGACACGCCACTGAAGCTTTCTTT. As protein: CASSYRPTGHATEAFF.

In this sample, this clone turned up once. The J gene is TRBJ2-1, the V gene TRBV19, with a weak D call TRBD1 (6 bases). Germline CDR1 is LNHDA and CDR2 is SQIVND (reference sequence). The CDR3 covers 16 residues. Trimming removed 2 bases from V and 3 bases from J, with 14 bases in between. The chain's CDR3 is CASSIIAGDGYNEQFF. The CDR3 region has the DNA TGTGCCAGTAGTATAATCGCAGGGGACGGCTACAATGAGCAGTTCTTC.

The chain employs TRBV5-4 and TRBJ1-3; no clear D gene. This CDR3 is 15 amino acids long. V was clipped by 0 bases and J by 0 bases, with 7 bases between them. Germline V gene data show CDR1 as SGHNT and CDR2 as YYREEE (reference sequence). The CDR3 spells CASSLGTNSGNTIYF. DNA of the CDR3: TGTGCCAGCAGCTTGGGCACCAACTCTGGAAACACCATATATTTT.

The CDR3 reads CATFAASQETQYF. In nucleotides, the CDR3 is TGTGCCACATTTGCGGCAAGCCAAGAGACCCAGTACTTC. The V call is TRBV7-9, the J call TRBJ2-5; D not certain. The germline V and J ends were trimmed by 10 bases and 1 base, with 13 bases remaining between them. This CDR3 spans 13 amino acids. In germline, CDR1 is SEHNR, CDR2 FQNEAQ (reference sequence). The whole variable domain, remainder taken from reference TRBV7-9 and TRBJ2-5, is DTGVSQNPRHKITKRGQNVTFRCDPISEHNRLYWYRQTLGQGPEFLTYFQNEAQLEKSRLLSDRFSAERPKGSFSTLEIQRTEQGDSAMYLCATFAASQETQYFGPGTRLLVL.

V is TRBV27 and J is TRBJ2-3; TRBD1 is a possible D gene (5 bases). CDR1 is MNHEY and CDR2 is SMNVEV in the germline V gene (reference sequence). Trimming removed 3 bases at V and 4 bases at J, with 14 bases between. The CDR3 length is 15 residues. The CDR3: CASSLRQSLADTQYF. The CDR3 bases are TGTGCCAGCAGTTTGAGACAGTCGCTCGCAGATACGCAGTATTTT.

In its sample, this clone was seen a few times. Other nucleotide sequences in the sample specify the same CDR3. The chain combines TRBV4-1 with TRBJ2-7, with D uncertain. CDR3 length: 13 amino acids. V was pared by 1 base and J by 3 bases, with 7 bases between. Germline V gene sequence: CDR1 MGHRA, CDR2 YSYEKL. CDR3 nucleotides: TGCGCCAGCAGCCAAGTACCCAGCTACGAGCAGTACTTC. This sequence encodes CASSQVPSYEQYF.

This CDR3 is CASSHDPEYQETQYF. Written as DNA, the CDR3 is TGTGCCAGCAGCCACGACCCGGAGTACCAAGAGACCCAGTACTTC. This chain connects TRBV11-2 to TRBJ2-5, with no clear D. Deletions cut 5 bases from V and 0 bases from J, with 13 bases between. CDR1 SGHAT and CDR2 FQNNGV come from the germline V gene. The CDR3 length is 15 residues.

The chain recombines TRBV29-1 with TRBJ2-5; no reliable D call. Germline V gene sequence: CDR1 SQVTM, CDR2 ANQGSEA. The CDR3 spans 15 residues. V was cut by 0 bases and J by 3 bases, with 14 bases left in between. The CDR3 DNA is TGCAGCGTTGAAGACCCGAAAGCGAACGAAGAGACCCAGTACTTC. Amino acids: CSVEDPKANEETQYF.

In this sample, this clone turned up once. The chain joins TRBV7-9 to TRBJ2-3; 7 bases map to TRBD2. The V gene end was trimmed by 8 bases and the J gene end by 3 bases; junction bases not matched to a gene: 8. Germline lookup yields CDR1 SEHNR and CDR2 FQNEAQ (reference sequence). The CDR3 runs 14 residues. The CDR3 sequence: CASPSIGGTDTQYF. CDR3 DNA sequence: TGTGCCAGCCCAAGTATCGGGGGGACAGATACGCAGTATTTT.

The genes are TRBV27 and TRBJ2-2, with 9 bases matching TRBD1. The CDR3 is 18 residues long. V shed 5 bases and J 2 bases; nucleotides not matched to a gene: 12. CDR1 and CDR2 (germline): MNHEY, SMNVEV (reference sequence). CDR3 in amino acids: CASSTHRGRGSNTGELFF. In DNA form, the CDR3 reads TGTGCCAGCAGTACTCACAGGGGGCGCGGTTCAAACACCGGGGAGCTGTTTTTT.

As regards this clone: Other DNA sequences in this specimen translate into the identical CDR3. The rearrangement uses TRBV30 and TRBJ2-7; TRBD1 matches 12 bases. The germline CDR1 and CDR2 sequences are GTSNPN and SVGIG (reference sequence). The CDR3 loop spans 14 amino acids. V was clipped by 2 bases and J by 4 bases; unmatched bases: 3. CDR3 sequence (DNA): TGTGCCTGGAGTTGGGGACAGGGGGCGTACGAGCAGTACTTC. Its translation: CAWSWGQGAYEQYF.

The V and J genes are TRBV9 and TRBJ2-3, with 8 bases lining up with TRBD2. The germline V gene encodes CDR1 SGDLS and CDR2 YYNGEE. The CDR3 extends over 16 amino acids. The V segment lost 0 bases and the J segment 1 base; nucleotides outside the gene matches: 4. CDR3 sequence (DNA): TGTGCCAGCAGCGTAGTAGTGGGACTAGGCACAGATACGCAGTATTTT. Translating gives CASSVVVGLGTDTQYF.

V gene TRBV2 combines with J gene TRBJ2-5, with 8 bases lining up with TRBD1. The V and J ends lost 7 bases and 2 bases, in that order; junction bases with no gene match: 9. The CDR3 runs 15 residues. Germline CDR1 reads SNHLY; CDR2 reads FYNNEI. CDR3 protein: CASIPRGDRQETQYF. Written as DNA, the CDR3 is TGTGCCAGCATTCCCCGCGGGGACAGGCAAGAGACCCAGTACTTC. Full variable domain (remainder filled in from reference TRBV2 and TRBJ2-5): EPEVTQTPSHQVTQMGQEVILRCVPISNHLYFYWYRQILGQKVEFLVSFYNNEISEKSEIFDDQFSVERPDGSNFTLKIRSTKLEDSAMYFCASIPRGDRQETQYFGPGTRLLVL.

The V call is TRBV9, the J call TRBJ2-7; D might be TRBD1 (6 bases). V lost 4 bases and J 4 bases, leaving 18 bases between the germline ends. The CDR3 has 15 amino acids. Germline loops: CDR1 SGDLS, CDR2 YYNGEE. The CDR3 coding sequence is TGTGCCAGCAGCTCCGGTGGGGCAGGGGAGTACGAGCAGTACTTC. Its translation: CASSSGGAGEYEQYF.

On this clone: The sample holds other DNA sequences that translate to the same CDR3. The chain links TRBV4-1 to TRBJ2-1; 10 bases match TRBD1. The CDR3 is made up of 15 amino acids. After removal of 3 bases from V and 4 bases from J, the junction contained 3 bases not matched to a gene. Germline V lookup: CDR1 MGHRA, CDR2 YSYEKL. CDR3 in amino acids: CASSQGQGPYNEQFF. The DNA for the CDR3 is TGCGCCAGCAGCCAGGGACAGGGGCCGTACAATGAGCAGTTCTTC.

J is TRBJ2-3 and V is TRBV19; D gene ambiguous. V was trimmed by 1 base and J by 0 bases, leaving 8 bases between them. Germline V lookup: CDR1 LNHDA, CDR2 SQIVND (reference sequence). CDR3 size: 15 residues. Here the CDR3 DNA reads TGTGCCAGTAGTATAGGGGCCACTAGCACAGATACGCAGTATTTT. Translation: CASSIGATSTDTQYF.

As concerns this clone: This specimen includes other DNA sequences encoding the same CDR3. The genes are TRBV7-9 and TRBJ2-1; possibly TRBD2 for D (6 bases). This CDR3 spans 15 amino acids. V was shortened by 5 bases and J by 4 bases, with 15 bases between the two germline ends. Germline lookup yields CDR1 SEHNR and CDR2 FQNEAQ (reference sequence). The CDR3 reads CASSPRTGTYNEQFF. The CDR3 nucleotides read TGTGCCAGCAGCCCTCGGACCGGGACTTACAATGAGCAGTTCTTC. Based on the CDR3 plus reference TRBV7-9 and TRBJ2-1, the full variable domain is DTGVSQNPRHKITKRGQNVTFRCDPISEHNRLYWYRQTLGQGPEFLTYFQNEAQLEKSRLLSDRFSAERPKGSFSTLEIQRTEQGDSAMYLCASSPRTGTYNEQFFGPGTRLTVL.

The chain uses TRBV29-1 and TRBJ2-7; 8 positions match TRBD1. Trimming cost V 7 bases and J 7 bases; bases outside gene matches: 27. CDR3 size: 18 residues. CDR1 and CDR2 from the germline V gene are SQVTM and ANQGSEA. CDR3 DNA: TGCAGCGCCTCCCTTATCCAGGGACAGGTTTCCTCTAGGAGAGAGCAGTACTTC. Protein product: CSASLIQGQVSSRREQYF.

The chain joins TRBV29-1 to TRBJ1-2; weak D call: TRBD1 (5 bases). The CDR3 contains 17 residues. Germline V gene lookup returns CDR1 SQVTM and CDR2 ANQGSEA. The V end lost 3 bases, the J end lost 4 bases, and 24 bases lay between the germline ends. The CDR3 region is CSVEGHDTRDPAYGYTF. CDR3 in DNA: TGCAGCGTTGAGGGCCACGATACCCGGGACCCAGCCTATGGCTACACCTTC.

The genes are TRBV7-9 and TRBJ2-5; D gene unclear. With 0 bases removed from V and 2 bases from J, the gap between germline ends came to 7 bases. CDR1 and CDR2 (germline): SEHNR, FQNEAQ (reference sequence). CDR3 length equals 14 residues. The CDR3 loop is CASSLARSQETQYF. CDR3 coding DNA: TGTGCCAGCAGCTTAGCACGCAGTCAAGAGACCCAGTACTTC.

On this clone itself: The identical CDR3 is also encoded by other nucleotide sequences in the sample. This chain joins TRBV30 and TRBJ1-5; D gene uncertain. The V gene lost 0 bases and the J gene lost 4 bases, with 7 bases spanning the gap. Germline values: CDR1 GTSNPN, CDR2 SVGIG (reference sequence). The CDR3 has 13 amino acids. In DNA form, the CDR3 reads TGTGCCTGGAGTGTAGAGGGTAATCAGCCCCAGCATTTT. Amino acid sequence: CAWSVEGNQPQHF.

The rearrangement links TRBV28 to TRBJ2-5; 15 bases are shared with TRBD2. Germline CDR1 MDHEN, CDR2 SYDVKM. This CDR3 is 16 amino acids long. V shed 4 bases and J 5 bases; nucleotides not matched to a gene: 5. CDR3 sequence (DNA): TGTGCCAGCAGTTCGCTCGGACTAGCGGGAGGGGAGACCCAGTACTTC. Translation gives CASSSLGLAGGETQYF.

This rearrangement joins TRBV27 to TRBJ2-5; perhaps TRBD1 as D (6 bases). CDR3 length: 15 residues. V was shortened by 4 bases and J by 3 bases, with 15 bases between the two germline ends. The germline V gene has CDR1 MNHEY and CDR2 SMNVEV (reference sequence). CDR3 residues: CASSSVQGPKETQYF. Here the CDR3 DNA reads TGTGCCAGCAGTTCTGTACAGGGACCTAAAGAGACCCAGTACTTC.

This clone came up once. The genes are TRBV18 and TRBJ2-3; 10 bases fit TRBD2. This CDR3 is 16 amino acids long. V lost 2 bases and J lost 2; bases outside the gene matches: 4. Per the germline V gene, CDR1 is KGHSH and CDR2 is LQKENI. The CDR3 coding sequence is TGTGCCAGCTCACCATCGACTAGCGGGCTCACAGATACGCAGTATTTT. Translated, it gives CASSPSTSGLTDTQYF.

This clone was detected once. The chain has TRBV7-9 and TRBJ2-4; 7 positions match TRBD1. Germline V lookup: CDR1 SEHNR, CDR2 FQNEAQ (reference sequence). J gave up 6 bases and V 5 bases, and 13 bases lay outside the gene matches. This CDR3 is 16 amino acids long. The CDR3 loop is CASSPYPGTEVNIQYF. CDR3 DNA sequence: TGTGCCAGCAGCCCCTACCCCGGGACAGAGGTAAACATTCAGTACTTC.

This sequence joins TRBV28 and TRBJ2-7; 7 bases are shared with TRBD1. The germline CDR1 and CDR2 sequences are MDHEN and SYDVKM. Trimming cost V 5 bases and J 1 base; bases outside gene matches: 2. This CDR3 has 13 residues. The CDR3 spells CASSVGQSYEQYF. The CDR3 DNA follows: TGTGCCAGCAGTGTGGGACAGTCCTACGAGCAGTACTTC.